One and the same sample provided the 4 T cell receptor beta chains below, sequenced in a study of tumor-infiltrating lymphocytes in glioblastoma multiforme. Three nested ARM-PCR rounds with V-beta and C-beta primers built TCRB libraries. TCRdb ran MiXCR on the multiplex PCR reads and lists one entry per CDR3 protein. The sample carries approximately 30,000 distinct CDR3 sequences, around 55% recorded once. Specimen: brain tumor tissue. Every receptor here comes from a male donor with glioblastoma.

On this clonotype itself: The conserved phenylalanine or tryptophan normally closing the CDR3 is absent here, so this likely arose from a read error. The rearrangement links TRBV29-1 to TRBJ2-1; 7 nucleotides align to TRBD1. Germline assignment: CDR1 SQVTM and CDR2 ANQGSEA. This CDR3 contains 13 residues. Here the CDR3 DNA reads TGCAGTGCTTCCAGACAGGGAGCGAATGAGCAGTTCCTC. It codes for CSASRQGANEQFL.

V and J are TRBV20-1 and TRBJ2-1; TRBD1 matches at 11 bases. Germline CDR1 and CDR2: DFQATT and SNEGSKA (reference sequence). The CDR3 length is 14 residues. With 6 bases clipped from V and 6 bases from J, the junction kept 7 bases outside the gene matches. DNA of the CDR3: TGCAGTGCCAGGACAGGGGGCGTGGGCAATGAGCAGTTCTTC. It codes for CSARTGGVGNEQFF.

This clonotype appeared a few times. Written as DNA, the CDR3 is TGTGCCAGCAGCATCGCGGGAGAGCCTAACAATGAGCAGTTCTTC. As protein: CASSIAGEPNNEQFF. V and J are TRBV7-3 and TRBJ2-1; 7 bases line up with TRBD2. Trimming at V came to 5 bases and at J to 5 bases, leaving 9 bases not matched to a gene. CDR3 size: 15 residues. CDR1 and CDR2 from the germline V gene are SGHTA and FQGTGA.

The chain joins TRBV20-1 to TRBJ1-2; D unclear. The CDR3 contains 15 residues. The ends were cut back, 0 bases at V and 2 bases at J, with 13 bases in the middle. Per the germline V gene, CDR1 is DFQATT and CDR2 is SNEGSKA (reference sequence). The CDR3 is CSARDRIGWNYGYTF. The CDR3 nucleotides read TGCAGTGCTAGAGACAGGATCGGGTGGAACTATGGCTACACCTTC.